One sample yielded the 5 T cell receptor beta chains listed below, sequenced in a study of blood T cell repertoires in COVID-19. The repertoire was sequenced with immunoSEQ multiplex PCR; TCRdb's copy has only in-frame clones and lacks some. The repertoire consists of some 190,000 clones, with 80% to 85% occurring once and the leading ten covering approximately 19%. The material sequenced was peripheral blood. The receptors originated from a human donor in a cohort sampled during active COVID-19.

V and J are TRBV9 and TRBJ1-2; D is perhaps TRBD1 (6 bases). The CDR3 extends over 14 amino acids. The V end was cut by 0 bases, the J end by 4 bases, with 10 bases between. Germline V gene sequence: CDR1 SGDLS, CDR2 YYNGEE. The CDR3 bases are TGTGCCAGCAGCGTAGTGGGACAAAGCTATGGCTACACCTTC. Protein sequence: CASSVVGQSYGYTF.

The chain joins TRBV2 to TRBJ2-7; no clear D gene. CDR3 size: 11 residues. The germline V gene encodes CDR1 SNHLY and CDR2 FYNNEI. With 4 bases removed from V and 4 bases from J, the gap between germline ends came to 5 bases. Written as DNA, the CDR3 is TGTGCCAGCAGTGGAACTTACGAGCAGTACTTC. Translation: CASSGTYEQYF. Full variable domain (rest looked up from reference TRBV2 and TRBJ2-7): EPEVTQTPSHQVTQMGQEVILRCVPISNHLYFYWYRQILGQKVEFLVSFYNNEISEKSEIFDDQFSVERPDGSNFTLKIRSTKLEDSAMYFCASSGTYEQYFGPGTRLTVT.

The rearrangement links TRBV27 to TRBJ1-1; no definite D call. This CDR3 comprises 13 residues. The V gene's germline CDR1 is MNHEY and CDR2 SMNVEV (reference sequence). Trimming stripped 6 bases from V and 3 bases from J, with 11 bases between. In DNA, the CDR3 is TGTGCCAGCAGACCCCACAGAGACACTGAAGCTTTCTTT. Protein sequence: CASRPHRDTEAFF.

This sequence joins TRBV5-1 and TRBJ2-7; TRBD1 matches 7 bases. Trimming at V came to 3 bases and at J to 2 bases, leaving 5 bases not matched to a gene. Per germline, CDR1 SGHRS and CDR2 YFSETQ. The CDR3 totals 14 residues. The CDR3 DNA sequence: TGCGCCAGCAGCTATCGGACAGGACCCTACGAGCAGTACTTC. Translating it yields CASSYRTGPYEQYF.

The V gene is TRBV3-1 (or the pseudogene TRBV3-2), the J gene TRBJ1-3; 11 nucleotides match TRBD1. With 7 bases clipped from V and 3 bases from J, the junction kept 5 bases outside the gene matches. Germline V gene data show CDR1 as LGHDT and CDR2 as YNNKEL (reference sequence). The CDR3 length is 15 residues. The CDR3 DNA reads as TGTGCCAGCACCATCGGGACAGGGGGTGGAAACACCATATATTTT. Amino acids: CASTIGTGGGNTIYF.